The clone carrying this T cell receptor beta chain has just one count. The data were obtained in a study of tumor-infiltrating lymphocytes in oesophageal squamous cell carcinoma. Trimming took off 1 base at V and 4 bases at J, with 9 bases between the two ends. The CDR3 is made up of 14 amino acids. From the PCR reads, TCRdb called clonotypes with MiXCR, one entry per CDR3 protein. This sample yields approximately 12,000 distinct CDR3 sequences, of which less than 55% are seen a single time; around 40% belongs to the top ten. The TCR was taken from a female donor with esophageal squamous cell carcinoma. Sequencing input: esophageal tumor tissue. This rearrangement joins TRBV12-3 or TRBV12-4 to TRBJ2-3, with D perhaps TRBD2 (5 bases). The CDR3 protein is CASSLGGGPDTQYF. The CDR3 coding sequence is TGTGCCAGCAGTTTAGGAGGAGGACCAGATACGCAGTATTTT.